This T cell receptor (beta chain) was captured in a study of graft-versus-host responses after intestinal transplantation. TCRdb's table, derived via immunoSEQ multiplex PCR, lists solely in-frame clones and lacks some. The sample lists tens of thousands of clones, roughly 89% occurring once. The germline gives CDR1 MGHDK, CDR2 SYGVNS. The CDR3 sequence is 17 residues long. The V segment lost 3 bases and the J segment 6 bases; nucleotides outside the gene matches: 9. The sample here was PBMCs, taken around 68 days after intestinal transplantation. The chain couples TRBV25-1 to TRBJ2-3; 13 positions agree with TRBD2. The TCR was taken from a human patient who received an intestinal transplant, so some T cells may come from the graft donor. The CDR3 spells CASSDSAGLAGSDTQYF. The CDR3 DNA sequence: TGTGCCAGCAGTGATTCGGCGGGACTAGCGGGGTCGGATACGCAGTATTTT.